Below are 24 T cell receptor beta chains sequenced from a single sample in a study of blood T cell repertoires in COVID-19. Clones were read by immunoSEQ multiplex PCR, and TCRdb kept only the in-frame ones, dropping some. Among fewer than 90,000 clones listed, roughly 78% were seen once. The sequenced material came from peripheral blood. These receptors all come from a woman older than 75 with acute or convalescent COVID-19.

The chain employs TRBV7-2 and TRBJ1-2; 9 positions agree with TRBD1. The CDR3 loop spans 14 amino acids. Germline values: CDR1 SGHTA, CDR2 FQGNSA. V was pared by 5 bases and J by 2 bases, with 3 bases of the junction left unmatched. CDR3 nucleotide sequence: TGTGCCAGCAGCCCAACAGGGGGCAACTATGGCTACACCTTC. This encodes CASSPTGGNYGYTF. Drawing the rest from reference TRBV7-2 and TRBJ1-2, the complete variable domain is GAGVSQSPSNKVTEKGKDVELRCDPISGHTALYWYRQSLGQGLEFLIYFQGNSAPDKSGLPSDRFSAERTGGSVSTLTIQRTQQEDSAVYLCASSPTGGNYGYTFGSGTRLTVV.

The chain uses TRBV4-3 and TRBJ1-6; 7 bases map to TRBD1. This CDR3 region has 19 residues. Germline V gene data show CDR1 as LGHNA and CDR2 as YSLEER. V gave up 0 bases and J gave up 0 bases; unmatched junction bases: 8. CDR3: CASSQEQGKGVSYNSPLHF. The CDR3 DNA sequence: TGCGCCAGCAGCCAAGAACAGGGGAAGGGGGTCTCCTATAATTCACCCCTCCACTTT.

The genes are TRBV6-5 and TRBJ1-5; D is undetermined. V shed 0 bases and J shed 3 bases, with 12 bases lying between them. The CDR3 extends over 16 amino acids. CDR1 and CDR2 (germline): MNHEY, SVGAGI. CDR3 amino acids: CASSYSSNILNQPQHF. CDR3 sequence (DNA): TGTGCCAGCAGTTACTCATCAAACATCCTCAATCAGCCCCAGCATTTT.

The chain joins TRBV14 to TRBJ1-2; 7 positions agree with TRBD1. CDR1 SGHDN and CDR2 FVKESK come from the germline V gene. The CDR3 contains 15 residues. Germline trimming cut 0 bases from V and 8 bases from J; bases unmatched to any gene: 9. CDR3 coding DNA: TGTGCCAGCAGCCAAGATCATAGGGGGCGCGGGGGCTACACCTTC. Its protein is CASSQDHRGRGGYTF.

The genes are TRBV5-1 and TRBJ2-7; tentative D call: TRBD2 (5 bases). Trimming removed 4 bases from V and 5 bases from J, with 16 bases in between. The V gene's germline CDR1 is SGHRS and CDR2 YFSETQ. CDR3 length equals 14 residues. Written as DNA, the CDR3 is TGCGCCAGCAGCCCGGTACCTAGCTTTGACGAGCAGTACTTC. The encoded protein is CASSPVPSFDEQYF. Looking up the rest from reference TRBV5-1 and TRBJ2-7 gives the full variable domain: KAGVTQTPRYLIKTRGQQVTLSCSPISGHRSVSWYQQTPGQGLQFLFEYFSETQRNKGNFPGRFSGRQFSNSRSEMNVSTLELGDSALYLCASSPVPSFDEQYFGPGTRLTVT.

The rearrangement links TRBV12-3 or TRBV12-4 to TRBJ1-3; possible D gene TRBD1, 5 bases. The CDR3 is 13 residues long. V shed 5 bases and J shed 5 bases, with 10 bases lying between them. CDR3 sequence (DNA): TGTGCCAGCAGTGTGACAGTTAGAAACACCATATATTTT. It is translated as CASSVTVRNTIYF.

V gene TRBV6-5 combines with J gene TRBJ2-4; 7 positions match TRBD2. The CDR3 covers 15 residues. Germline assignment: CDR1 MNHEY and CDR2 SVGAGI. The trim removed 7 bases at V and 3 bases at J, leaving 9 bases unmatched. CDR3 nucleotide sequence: TGTGCCAGCACTCAGGGTCTAGCGGACAAAAACATTCAGTACTTC. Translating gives CASTQGLADKNIQYF.

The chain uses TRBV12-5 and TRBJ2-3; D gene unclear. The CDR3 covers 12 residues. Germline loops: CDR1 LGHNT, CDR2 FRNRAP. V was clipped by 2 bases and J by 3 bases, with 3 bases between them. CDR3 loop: CASGLTTDTQYF. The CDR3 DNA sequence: TGTGCTAGTGGTTTGACAACAGATACGCAGTATTTT.

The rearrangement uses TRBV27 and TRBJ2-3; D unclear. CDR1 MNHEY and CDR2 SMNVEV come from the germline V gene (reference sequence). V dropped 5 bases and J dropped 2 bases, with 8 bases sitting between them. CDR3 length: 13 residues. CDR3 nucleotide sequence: TGTGCCAGCAGTAGCACAGACACAGATACGCAGTATTTT. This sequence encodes CASSSTDTDTQYF.

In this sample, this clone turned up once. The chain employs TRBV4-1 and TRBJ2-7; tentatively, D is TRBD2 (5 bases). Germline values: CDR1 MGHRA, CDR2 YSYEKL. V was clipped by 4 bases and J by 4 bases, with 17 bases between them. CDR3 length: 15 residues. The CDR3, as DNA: TGCGCCAGCAGCCCTGGTCTGTCCGGGGTGTACGAGCAGTACTTC. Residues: CASSPGLSGVYEQYF.

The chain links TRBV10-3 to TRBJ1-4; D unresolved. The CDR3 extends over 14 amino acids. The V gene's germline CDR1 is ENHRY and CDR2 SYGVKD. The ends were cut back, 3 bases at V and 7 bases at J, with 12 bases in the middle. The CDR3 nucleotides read TGTGCCATCAGTGATCAGGCGCAGATTGAAAAACTGTTTTTT. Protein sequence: CAISDQAQIEKLFF.

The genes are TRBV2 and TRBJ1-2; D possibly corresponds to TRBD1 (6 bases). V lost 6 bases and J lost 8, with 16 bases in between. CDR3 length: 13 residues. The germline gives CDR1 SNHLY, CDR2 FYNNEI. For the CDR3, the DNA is TGTGCCAGCAGGTACAGGGAAGAGGGAGGCTACACCTTC. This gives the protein CASRYREEGGYTF.

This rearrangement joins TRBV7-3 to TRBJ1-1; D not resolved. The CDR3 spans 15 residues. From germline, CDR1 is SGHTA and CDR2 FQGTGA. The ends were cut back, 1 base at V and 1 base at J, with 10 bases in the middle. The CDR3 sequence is CASSLKFAGNTEAFF. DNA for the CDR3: TGTGCCAGCAGCTTAAAATTTGCGGGGAACACTGAAGCTTTCTTT.

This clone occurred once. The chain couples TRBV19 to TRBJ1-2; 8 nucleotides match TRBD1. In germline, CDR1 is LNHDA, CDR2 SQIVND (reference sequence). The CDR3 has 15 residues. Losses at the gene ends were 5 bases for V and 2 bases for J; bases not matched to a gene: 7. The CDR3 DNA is TGTGCCAGTAGTCCCCGACAGGGGACCAACTATGGCTACACCTTC. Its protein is CASSPRQGTNYGYTF.

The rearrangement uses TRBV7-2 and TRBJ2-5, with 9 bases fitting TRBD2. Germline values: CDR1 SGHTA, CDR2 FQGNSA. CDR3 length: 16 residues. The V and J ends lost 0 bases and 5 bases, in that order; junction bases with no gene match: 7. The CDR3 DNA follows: TGTGCCAGCAGCTTAGCGGGGACTAGCTTCGGTGAGACCCAGTACTTC. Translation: CASSLAGTSFGETQYF. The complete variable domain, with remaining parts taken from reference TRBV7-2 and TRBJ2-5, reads GAGVSQSPSNKVTEKGKDVELRCDPISGHTALYWYRQSLGQGLEFLIYFQGNSAPDKSGLPSDRFSAERTGGSVSTLTIQRTQQEDSAVYLCASSLAGTSFGETQYFGPGTRLLVL.

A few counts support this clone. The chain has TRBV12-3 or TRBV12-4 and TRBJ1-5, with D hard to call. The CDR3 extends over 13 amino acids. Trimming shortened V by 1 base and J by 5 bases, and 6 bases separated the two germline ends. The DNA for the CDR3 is TGTGCCAGCAGTTTAGAGAGAGATCAGCCCCAGCATTTT. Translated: CASSLERDQPQHF.

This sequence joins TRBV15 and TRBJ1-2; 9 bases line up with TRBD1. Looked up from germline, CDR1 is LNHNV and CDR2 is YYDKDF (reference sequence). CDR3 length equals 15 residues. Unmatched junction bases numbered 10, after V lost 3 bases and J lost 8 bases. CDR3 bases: TGTGCCACCAGCAGGGGAGATCGGACAGGGGAGGGCTACACCTTC. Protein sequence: CATSRGDRTGEGYTF.

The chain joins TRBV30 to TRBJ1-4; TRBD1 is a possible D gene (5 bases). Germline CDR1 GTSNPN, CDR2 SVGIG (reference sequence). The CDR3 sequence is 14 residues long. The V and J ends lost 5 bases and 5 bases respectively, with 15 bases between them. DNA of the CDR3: TGTGCCTGGTCCGTAAAAGGGGTAAATGAAAAACTGTTTTTT. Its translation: CAWSVKGVNEKLFF.

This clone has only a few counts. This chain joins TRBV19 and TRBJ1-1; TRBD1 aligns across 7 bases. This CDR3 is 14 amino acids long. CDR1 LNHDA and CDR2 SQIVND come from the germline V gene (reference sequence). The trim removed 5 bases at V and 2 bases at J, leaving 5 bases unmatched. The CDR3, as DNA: TGTGCCAGTAGTGTTACAGGGGAAAACACTGAAGCTTTCTTT. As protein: CASSVTGENTEAFF.

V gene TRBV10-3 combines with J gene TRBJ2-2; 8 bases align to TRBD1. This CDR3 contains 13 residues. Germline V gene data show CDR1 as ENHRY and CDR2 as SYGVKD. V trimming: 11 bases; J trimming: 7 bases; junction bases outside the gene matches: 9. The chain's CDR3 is CAASRGPDGELFF. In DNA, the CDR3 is TGTGCCGCCTCCAGGGGGCCCGACGGGGAGCTGTTTTTT.

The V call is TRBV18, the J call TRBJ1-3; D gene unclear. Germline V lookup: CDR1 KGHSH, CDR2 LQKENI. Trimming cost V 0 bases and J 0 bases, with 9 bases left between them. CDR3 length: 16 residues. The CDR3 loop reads CASSPPEGRSGNTIYF. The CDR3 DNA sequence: TGTGCCAGCTCACCACCGGAGGGCCGCTCTGGAAACACCATATATTTT.

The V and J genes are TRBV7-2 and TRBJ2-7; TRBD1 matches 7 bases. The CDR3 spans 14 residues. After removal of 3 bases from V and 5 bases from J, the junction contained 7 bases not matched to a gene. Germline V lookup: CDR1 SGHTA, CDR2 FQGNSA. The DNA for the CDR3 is TGTGCCAGCAGCTTGAACAGGGGTGCGGACGAGCAGTACTTC. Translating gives CASSLNRGADEQYF. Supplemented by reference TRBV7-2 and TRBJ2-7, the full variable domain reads GAGVSQSPSNKVTEKGKDVELRCDPISGHTALYWYRQSLGQGLEFLIYFQGNSAPDKSGLPSDRFSAERTGGSVSTLTIQRTQQEDSAVYLCASSLNRGADEQYFGPGTRLTVT.

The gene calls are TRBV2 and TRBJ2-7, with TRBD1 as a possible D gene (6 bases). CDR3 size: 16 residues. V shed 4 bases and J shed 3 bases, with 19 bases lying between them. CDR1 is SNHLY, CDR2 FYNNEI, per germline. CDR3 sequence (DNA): TGTGCCAGCAGTGGATCCCCGGACAGCCCCTACTACGAGCAGTACTTC. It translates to CASSGSPDSPYYEQYF.

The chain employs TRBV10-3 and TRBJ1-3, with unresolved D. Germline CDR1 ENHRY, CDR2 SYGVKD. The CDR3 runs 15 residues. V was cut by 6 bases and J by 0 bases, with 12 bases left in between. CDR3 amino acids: CAIRKVSGSGNTIYF. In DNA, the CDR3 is TGTGCCATCAGAAAAGTCTCGGGCTCTGGAAACACCATATATTTT.